This T cell receptor (beta chain) comes out of a study of shared clonotypes between healthy human individuals. Whole-study results and caveats: When compared with the clonotypes that were shared by all four sorted-subset donors, the non-shared clonotypes turned out to have lower generation probabilities. Roughly 4.6% of naive CD4 clonotypes were common to several donors. The sampled material consisted only of blood, and tissue repertoires are likely to differ.

Measured with immunoSEQ multiplex PCR; TCRdb has only the in-frame clones, and not every one. Of about 2 million clones listed, about 95% are singletons. Germline V gene sequence: CDR1 SGHVS, CDR2 FQNEAQ. The CDR3 has 14 amino acids. J lost 1 base, V lost 5 bases, and 4 bases had no gene match. In the naive CD8 group, cells lacked CD45RO and were positively selected for CCR7, so terminally differentiated effector memory CD45RA+ cells were left out. Of note for this clone: Antigen: not known.

This sequence joins TRBV7-8 and TRBJ1-1; TRBD1 matches at 7 bases. The TCR comes from a man younger than 35 in good health. The sequenced sample was naive CD8+ T cells sorted from blood. The CDR3 loop is CASSVRDRNTEAFF. CDR3 nucleotides: TGTGCCAGCAGCGTCCGGGACAGGAACACTGAAGCTTTCTTT.